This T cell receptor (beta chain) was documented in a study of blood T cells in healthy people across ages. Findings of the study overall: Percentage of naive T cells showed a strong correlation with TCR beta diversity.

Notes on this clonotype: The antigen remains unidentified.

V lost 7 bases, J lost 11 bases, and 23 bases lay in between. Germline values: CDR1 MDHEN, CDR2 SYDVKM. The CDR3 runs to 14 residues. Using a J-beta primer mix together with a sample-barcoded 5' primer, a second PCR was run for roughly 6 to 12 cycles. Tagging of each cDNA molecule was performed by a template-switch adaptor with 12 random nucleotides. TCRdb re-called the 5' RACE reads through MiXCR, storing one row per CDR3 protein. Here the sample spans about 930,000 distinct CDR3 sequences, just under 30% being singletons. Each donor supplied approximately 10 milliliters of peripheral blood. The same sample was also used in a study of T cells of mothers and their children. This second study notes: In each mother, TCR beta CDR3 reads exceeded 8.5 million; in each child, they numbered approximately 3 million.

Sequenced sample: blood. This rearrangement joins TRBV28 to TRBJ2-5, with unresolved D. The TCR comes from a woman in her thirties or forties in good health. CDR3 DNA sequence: TGTGCCAGCAAGAAAAACTCACCTCCCTACGAACAGTACTTC. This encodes CASKKNSPPYEQYF. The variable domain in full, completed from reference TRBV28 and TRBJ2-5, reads DVKVTQSSRYLVKRTGEKVFLECVQDMDHENMFWYRQDPGLGLRLIYFSYDVKMKEKGDIPEGYSVSREKKERFSLILESASTNQTSMYLCASKKNSPPYEQYFGPGTRLLVL.